This T cell receptor beta chain was retrieved from a study of healthy donors' naive CD4 and CD8 T cells. A linear amplification protocol produced the TCR libraries from 500 ng of total RNA. MiXCR was run by TCRdb on the reads, yielding one entry per CDR3 protein. The table has about 180,000 distinct CDR3 sequences, 65% to 75% seen once. The CDR3 is made up of 15 amino acids. Germline CDR1 and CDR2: KGHSH and LQKENI. After removal of 4 bases from V and 2 bases from J, the junction contained 6 bases not matched to a gene. This TCR was recovered from a pool of human donors in good health; the sample pools cells from several healthy donors. The chain joins TRBV18 to TRBJ2-3, with 7 bases aligning to TRBD1. Sequenced: naive CD4+ and CD8+ T cells sorted from blood, pooled from several donors. The CDR3 DNA sequence: TGTGCCAGCTCACTACGACAGGGCCACACAGATACGCAGTATTTT. It yields the protein CASSLRQGHTDTQYF.